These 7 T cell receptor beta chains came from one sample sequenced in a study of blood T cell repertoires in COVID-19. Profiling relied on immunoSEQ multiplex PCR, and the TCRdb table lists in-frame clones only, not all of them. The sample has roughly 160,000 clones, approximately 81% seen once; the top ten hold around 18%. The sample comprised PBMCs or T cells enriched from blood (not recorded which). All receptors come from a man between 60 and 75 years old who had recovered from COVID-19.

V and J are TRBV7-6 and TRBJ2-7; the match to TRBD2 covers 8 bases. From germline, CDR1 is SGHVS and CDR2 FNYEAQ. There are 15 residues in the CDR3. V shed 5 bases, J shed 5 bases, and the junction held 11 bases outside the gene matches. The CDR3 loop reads CASSSRGTSIHEQYF. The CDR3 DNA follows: TGTGCCAGCAGCAGTAGAGGGACTAGTATCCACGAGCAGTACTTC.

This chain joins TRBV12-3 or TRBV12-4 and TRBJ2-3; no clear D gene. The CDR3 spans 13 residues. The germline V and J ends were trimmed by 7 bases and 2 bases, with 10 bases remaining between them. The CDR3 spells CASKFTATDTQYF. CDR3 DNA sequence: TGTGCCAGCAAGTTTACAGCCACAGATACGCAGTATTTT.

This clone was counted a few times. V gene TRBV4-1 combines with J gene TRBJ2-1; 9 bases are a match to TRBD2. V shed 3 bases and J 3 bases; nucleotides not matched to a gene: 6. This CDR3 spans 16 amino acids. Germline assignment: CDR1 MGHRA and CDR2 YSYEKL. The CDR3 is CASSHTGLAFYNEQFF. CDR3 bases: TGCGCCAGCAGCCACACGGGACTAGCATTCTACAATGAGCAGTTCTTC.

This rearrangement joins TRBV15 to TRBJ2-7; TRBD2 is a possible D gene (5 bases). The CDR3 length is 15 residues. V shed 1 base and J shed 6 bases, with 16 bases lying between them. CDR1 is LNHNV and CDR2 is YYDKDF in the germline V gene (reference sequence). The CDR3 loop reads CATSRAVGIQREQYF. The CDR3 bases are TGTGCCACCAGCAGAGCTGTCGGGATCCAGCGCGAGCAGTACTTC.

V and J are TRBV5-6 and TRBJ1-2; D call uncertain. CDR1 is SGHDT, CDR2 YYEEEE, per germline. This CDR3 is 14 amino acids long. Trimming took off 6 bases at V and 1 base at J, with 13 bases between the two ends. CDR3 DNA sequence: TGTGCCAGCAAGGAGGGCAGATTTAACTATGGCTACACCTTC. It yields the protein CASKEGRFNYGYTF.

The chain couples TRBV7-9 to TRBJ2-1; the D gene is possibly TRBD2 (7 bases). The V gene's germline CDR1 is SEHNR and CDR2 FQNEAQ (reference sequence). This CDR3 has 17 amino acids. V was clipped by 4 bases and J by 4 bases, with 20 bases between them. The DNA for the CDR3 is TGTGCCAGCAGCTATCTCGCCCGGGGGGCGAAATACAATGAGCAGTTCTTC. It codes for CASSYLARGAKYNEQFF.

The CDR3 DNA follows: TGCGCCAGCAGCTTGGGTCAGGTGTCCGGGGAGCTGTTTTTT. Its translation is CASSLGQVSGELFF. The V gene is TRBV5-1, the J gene TRBJ2-2; no reliable D call. Germline V gives CDR1 SGHRS, CDR2 YFSETQ. The CDR3 sequence is 14 residues long. The germline V and J ends were trimmed by 0 bases and 6 bases, with 9 bases remaining between them.